This T cell receptor (beta chain) was identified in a study of identical twins. This clonotype was counted ten times or more. The authors used template switching to add a universal primer site and gave cDNA unique molecular identifiers. In TCRdb, the 5' RACE reads were re-called with MiXCR into one record per CDR3 protein. The sample comprises approximately 500,000 distinct CDR3 sequences, 24% of which are singletons, and 2.5% to 3.5% rests with the top ten. CDR3 length: 16 residues. In germline, CDR1 is SGHRS, CDR2 YFSETQ. V was pared by 1 base and J by 7 bases, with 6 bases of the junction left unmatched. These data also featured in a second study, about T cells expressing NK-cell markers. According to that study: Seven of eight sequenced donors tested HCMV-seropositive; one tested seronegative.

The TCR originated in a woman under 30 in good health. This chain links TRBV5-1 with TRBJ2-1, with 12 bases identical to TRBD2. Sample: CD4+ T cells sorted from blood. As DNA, the CDR3 is TGCGCCAGCAGCTTGACGCTAGCGGGAGGGCCGAATGAGCAGTTCTTC. Translation gives CASSLTLAGGPNEQFF.